These 13 T cell receptor beta chains were sequenced from one sample in a study of CD8+CD57+ T cells in acquired aplastic anemia. TCR beta VDJ combinations and CDR3 sequences were profiled from genomic DNA. One entry per CDR3 protein results from TCRdb running MiXCR on the reads. Here the sample spans 60,000 or so distinct CDR3 sequences, under 55% being singletons. The specimen sequenced was sorted CD4+, CD8+, or CD8+CD57+ T cells (not recorded which) from PBMCs. The receptors shown here come from a human donor in good health, serving as a control.

The rearrangement joins TRBV5-4 to TRBJ2-5; the match to TRBD2 covers 8 bases. This CDR3 has 16 amino acids. Germline loops: CDR1 SGHNT, CDR2 YYREEE (reference sequence). V trimming: 4 bases; J trimming: 1 base; junction bases outside the gene matches: 9. This CDR3 is CASSPLKTSAQETQYF. In DNA, the CDR3 is TGTGCCAGCAGCCCCTTGAAGACTAGCGCCCAAGAGACCCAGTACTTC.

The chain combines TRBV10-3 with TRBJ2-1; TRBD1 might be the D (5 bases). The CDR3 loop spans 14 amino acids. V lost 3 bases to trimming and J lost 8 bases, with 14 bases between them. From germline, CDR1 is ENHRY and CDR2 SYGVKD. The CDR3 here is CAISDGAFAHEQFF. The DNA of the CDR3 is TGTGCCATCAGTGATGGGGCGTTCGCCCATGAGCAGTTCTTC.

The CDR3 spells CSVDGGTDTQYF. The CDR3 nucleotides read TGCAGCGTGGACGGGGGAACAGATACGCAGTATTTT. V usage is TRBV29-1 and J usage is TRBJ2-3, with D tentatively TRBD2 (6 bases). This CDR3 spans 12 amino acids. The V gene lost 6 bases and the J gene lost 3 bases, with 10 bases spanning the gap. Germline CDR1 reads SQVTM; CDR2 reads ANQGSEA.

The rearrangement uses TRBV10-1 and TRBJ2-2; D tentatively fits TRBD1 or TRBD2 (5 bases each). This CDR3 is 13 amino acids long. Germline CDR1 reads WNHNN; CDR2 reads SYGVQD (reference sequence). V was cut by 0 bases and J by 6 bases, with 5 bases left in between. The CDR3 reads CASSESGAGELFF. DNA of the CDR3: TGCGCCAGCAGTGAGTCGGGGGCCGGGGAGCTGTTTTTT.

The V and J genes are TRBV5-6 and TRBJ1-6; no clear D gene. This CDR3 is 14 amino acids long. CDR1 SGHDT and CDR2 YYEEEE come from the germline V gene. Trimming took off 4 bases at V and 5 bases at J, with 10 bases between the two ends. CDR3 protein: CASSTRSNNSPLHF. DNA for the CDR3: TGTGCCAGCAGCACACGCAGCAATAATTCACCCCTCCACTTT.

This clonotype was detected a few times. The V gene is TRBV7-2, the J gene TRBJ2-5; the match to TRBD2 covers 10 bases. The CDR3 runs 16 residues. After removal of 1 base from V and 5 bases from J, the junction contained 7 bases not matched to a gene. In germline, CDR1 is SGHTA, CDR2 FQGNSA. The chain's CDR3 is CASSLGAGGRVETQYF. CDR3 bases: TGTGCCAGCAGCTTAGGAGCGGGGGGGAGGGTGGAGACCCAGTACTTC.

Relative to its sample, this clonotype is medium-sized. This chain uses TRBV10-2 with TRBJ1-1, with no clear D. V was clipped by 0 bases and J by 1 base, with 3 bases between them. This CDR3 comprises 13 residues. Per the germline V gene, CDR1 is WSHSY and CDR2 is SAAADI. CDR3 sequence: CASSESTNTEAFF. The CDR3 coding sequence is TGCGCCAGCAGTGAGTCAACGAACACTGAAGCTTTCTTT.

This clonotype showed up just a few times. The chain has TRBV11-2 and TRBJ2-6; TRBD2 matches at 11 bases. The V gene's germline CDR1 is SGHAT and CDR2 FQNNGV. With V trimmed by 5 bases and J by 4 bases, 10 bases remained unmatched. The CDR3 loop spans 18 amino acids. CDR3 nucleotides: TGTGCCAGCAGCCGACTAGCGGGGACCTCCGGGGGGGCCAACGTCCTGACTTTC. Residues: CASSRLAGTSGGANVLTF.

To note about this clonotype: One end of the junction fails to match germline, which may point to a read error. The V call is TRBV5-4, the J call TRBJ2-3; D gene uncertain. This CDR3 comprises 13 residues. The germline V gene encodes CDR1 SGHNT and CDR2 YYREEE (reference sequence). The CDR3 sequence: CACSTDGRGTQYF. CDR3 nucleotide sequence: TGTGCCTGCAGCACGGACGGGCGAGGTACGCAGTATTTT. Variable domain in full (rest from reference TRBV5-4 and TRBJ2-3): ETGVTQSPTHLIKTRGQQVTLRCSSQSGHNTVSWYQQALGQGPQFIFQYYREEENGRGNFPPRFSGLQFPNYSSELNVNALELDDSALYLCACSTDGRGTQYFGPGTRLTVL.

For this clonotype: One base away lies a much larger clone, so this may be a sequencing read error. The rearrangement uses TRBV6-1 and TRBJ2-7, with D possibly being TRBD2 (5 bases). The CDR3 is made up of 12 amino acids. CDR1 and CDR2 from the germline V gene are MNHNS and SASEGT. The CDR3 spells CASSLANYKQYF. In DNA form, the CDR3 reads TGTGCCAGCAGCTTAGCGAACTACAAGCAGTACTTC.

Comment on this clonotype: As the CDR3 is not closed by the conserved phenylalanine or tryptophan, this likely results from a read error. The chain joins TRBV12-3 or TRBV12-4 to TRBJ1-6; no clear D. The CDR3 contains 13 residues. Trimming left V 5 bases short and J 8 bases short, with 10 bases between. DNA of the CDR3: TGTGCCAGCAGTCGGACCGGGGATTCACCCCTCCACTCT. Translation: CASSRTGDSPLHS.

This clonotype was seen a handful of times. This chain connects TRBV25-1 to TRBJ1-2, with 8 nucleotides matching TRBD1. Looked up from germline, CDR1 is MGHDK and CDR2 is SYGVNS. The CDR3 has 14 amino acids. Unmatched junction bases numbered 4, after V lost 1 base and J lost 6 bases. CDR3 sequence reads: CASSEWTGTNGYTF. In DNA, the CDR3 is TGTGCCAGCAGTGAATGGACAGGGACGAATGGCTACACCTTC.

This chain connects TRBV20-1 to TRBJ2-7, with D possibly being TRBD1 or TRBD2 (5 bases each). From germline, CDR1 is DFQATT and CDR2 SNEGSKA (reference sequence). The CDR3 sequence is 14 residues long. V was clipped by 0 bases and J by 4 bases, with 13 bases between them. CDR3 in amino acids: CSARDRDGGYEQYF. CDR3 bases: TGCAGTGCTAGAGATCGGGACGGAGGATACGAGCAGTACTTC.